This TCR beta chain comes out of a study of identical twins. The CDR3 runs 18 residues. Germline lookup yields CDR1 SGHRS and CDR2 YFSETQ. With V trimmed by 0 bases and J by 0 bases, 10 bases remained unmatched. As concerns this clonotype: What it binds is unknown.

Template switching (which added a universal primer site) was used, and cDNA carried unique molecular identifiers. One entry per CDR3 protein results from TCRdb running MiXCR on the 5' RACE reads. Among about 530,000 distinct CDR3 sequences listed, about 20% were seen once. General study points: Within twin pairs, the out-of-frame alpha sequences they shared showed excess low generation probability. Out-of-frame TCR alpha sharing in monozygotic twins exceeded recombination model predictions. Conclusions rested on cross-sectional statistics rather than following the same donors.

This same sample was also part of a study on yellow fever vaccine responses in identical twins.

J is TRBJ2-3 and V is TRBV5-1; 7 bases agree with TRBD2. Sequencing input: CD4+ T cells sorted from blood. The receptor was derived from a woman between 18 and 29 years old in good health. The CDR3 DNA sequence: TGCGCCAGCAGCTTGGTCCTTACTAGCGTTACTAGCACAGATACGCAGTATTTT. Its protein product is CASSLVLTSVTSTDTQYF.